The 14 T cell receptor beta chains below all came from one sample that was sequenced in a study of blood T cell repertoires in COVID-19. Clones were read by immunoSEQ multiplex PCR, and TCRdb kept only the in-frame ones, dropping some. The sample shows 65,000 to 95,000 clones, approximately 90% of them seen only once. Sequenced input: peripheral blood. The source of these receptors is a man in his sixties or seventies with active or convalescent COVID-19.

The CDR3 coding sequence is TGTGCCAGCAGTGACGGACAGAAAGGCAATCAGCCCCAGCATTTT. Protein: CASSDGQKGNQPQHF. This chain uses TRBV6-1 with TRBJ1-5, with D possibly matching TRBD1 (6 bases). V gave up 3 bases and J gave up 2 bases, with 11 bases separating them. The CDR3 is 15 amino acids. Germline values: CDR1 MNHNS, CDR2 SASEGT.

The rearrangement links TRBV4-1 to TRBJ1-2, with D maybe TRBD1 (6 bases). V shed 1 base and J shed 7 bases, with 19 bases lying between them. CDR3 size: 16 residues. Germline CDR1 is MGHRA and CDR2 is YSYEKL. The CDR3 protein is CASSQGWMAGDSGYTF. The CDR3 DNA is TGCGCCAGCAGCCAAGGTTGGATGGCAGGGGATAGTGGCTACACCTTC.

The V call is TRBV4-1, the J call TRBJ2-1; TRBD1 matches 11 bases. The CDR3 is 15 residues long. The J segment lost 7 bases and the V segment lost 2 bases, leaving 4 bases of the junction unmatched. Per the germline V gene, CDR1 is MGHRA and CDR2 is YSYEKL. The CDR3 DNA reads TGCGCCAGCAGCCAATCTGGACAGGGGGCGAATGAGCAGTTCTTC. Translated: CASSQSGQGANEQFF.

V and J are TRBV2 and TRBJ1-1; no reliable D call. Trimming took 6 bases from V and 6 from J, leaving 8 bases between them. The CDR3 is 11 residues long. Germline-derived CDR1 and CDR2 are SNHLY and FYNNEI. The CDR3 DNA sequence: TGTGCCAGCAGCTACGGGTCTGAAGCTTTCTTT. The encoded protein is CASSYGSEAFF.

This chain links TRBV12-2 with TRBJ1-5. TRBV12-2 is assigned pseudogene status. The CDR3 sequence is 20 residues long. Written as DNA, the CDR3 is TGTGCAAGTCGCTTAACTTTTTTACGTGTGGCCCCACGGGGCAATCAGCCCCAGCATTTT. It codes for CASRLTFLRVAPRGNQPQHF.

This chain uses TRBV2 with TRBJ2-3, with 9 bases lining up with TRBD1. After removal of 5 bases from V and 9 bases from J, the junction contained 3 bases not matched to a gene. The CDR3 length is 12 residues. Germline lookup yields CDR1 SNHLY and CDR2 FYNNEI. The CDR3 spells CASSRTGDTQYF. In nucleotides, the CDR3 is TGTGCCAGCAGTAGGACAGGGGACACGCAGTATTTT. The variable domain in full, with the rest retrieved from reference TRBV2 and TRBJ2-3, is EPEVTQTPSHQVTQMGQEVILRCVPISNHLYFYWYRQILGQKVEFLVSFYNNEISEKSEIFDDQFSVERPDGSNFTLKIRSTKLEDSAMYFCASSRTGDTQYFGPGTRLTVL.

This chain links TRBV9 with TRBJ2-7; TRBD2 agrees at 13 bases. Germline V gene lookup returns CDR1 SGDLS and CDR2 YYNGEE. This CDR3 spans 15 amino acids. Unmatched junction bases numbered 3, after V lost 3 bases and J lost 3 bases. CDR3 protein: CASSAGLAGDYEQYF. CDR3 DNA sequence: TGTGCCAGCAGCGCCGGACTAGCGGGGGACTACGAGCAGTACTTC.

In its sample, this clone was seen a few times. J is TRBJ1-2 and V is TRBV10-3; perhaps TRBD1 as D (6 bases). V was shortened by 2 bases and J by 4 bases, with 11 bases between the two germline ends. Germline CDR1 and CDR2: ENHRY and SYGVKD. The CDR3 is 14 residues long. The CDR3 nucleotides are TGTGCCATCAGTGAGGGACAGCCATTCTATGGCTACACCTTC. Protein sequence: CAISEGQPFYGYTF.

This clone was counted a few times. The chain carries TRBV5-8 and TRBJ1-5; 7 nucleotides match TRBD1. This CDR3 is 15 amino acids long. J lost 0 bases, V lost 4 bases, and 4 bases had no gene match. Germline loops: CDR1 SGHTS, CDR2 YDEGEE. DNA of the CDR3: TGTGCCAGCAGCCTAGGGACAGTTAGCAATCAGCCCCAGCATTTT. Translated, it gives CASSLGTVSNQPQHF.

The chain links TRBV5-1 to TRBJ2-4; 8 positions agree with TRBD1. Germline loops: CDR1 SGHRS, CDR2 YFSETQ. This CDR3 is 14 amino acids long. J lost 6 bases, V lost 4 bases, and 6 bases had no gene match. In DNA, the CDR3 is TGCGCCAGCAGCGAACCGGGACAGGCAAACATTCAGTACTTC. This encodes CASSEPGQANIQYF.

The CDR3, as DNA: TGCGCCAGCAGCTTGGCCCCGGGGGCAGATACGCAGTATTTT. It translates to CASSLAPGADTQYF. The chain uses TRBV5-1 and TRBJ2-3, with D perhaps TRBD2 (6 bases). In germline, CDR1 is SGHRS, CDR2 YFSETQ. Trimming took 0 bases from V and 4 from J, leaving 9 bases between them. The CDR3 sequence is 14 residues long. Variable domain in full (rest from reference TRBV5-1 and TRBJ2-3): KAGVTQTPRYLIKTRGQQVTLSCSPISGHRSVSWYQQTPGQGLQFLFEYFSETQRNKGNFPGRFSGRQFSNSRSEMNVSTLELGDSALYLCASSLAPGADTQYFGPGTRLTVL.

The CDR3 sequence is CASSLLVAGGGSYEQYF. Here the CDR3 DNA reads TGCGCCAGCAGCTTGCTCGTCGCTGGCGGGGGATCCTACGAGCAGTACTTC. The chain recombines TRBV5-1 with TRBJ2-7; 7 positions agree with TRBD2. The CDR3 is 17 amino acids. The germline V gene encodes CDR1 SGHRS and CDR2 YFSETQ. The V segment lost 1 base and the J segment 1 base; nucleotides outside the gene matches: 11.

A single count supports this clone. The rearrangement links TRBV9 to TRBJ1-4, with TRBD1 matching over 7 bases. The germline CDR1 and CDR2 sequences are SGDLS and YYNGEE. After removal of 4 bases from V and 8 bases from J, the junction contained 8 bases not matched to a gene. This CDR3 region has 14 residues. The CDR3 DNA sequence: TGTGCCAGCAGCCCGAGGGGGCTCAGGGAAAAACTGTTTTTT. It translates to CASSPRGLREKLFF. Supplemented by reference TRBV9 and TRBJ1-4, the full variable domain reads DSGVTQTPKHLITATGQRVTLRCSPRSGDLSVYWYQQSLDQGLQFLIQYYNGEERAKGNILERFSAQQFPDLHSELNLSSLELGDSALYFCASSPRGLREKLFFGSGTQLSVL.

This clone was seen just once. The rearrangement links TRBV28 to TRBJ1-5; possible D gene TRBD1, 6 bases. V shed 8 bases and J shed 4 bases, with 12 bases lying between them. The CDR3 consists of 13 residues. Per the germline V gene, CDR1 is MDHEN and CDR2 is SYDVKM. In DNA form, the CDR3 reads TGTGCCAGCGTAAGGGGGGGGAATCAGCCCCAGCATTTT. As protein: CASVRGGNQPQHF.